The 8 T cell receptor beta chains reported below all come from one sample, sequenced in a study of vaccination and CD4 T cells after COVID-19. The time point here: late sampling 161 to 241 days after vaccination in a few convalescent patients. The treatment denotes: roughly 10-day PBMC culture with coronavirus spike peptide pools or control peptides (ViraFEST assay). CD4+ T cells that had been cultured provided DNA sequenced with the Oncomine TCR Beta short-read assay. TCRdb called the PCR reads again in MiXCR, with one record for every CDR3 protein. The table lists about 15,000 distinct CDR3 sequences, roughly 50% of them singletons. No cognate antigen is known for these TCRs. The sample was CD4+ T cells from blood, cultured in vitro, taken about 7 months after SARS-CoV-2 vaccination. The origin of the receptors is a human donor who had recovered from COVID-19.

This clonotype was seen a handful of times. This CDR3 is CASSLAGQGYNEQFF. CDR3 DNA sequence: TGTGCCAGCAGCTTAGCGGGACAGGGGTACAATGAGCAGTTCTTC. This chain connects TRBV7-9 to TRBJ2-1; TRBD1 matches 10 bases. V was pared by 0 bases and J by 4 bases, with 0 bases of the junction left unmatched. The CDR3 extends over 15 amino acids. Germline lookup yields CDR1 SEHNR and CDR2 FQNEAQ (reference sequence). The full variable domain, its missing parts supplied by reference TRBV7-9 and TRBJ2-1, is DTGVSQNPRHKITKRGQNVTFRCDPISEHNRLYWYRQTLGQGPEFLTYFQNEAQLEKSRLLSDRFSAERPKGSFSTLEIQRTEQGDSAMYLCASSLAGQGYNEQFFGPGTRLTVL.

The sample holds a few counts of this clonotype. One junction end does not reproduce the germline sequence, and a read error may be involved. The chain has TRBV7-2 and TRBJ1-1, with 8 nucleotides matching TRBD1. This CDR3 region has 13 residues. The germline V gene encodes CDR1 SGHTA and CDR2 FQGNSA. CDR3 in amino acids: CASSRFIMDRVIF. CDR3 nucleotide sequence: TGTGCCAGCAGCCGCTTCATAATGGACAGGGTTATATTT.

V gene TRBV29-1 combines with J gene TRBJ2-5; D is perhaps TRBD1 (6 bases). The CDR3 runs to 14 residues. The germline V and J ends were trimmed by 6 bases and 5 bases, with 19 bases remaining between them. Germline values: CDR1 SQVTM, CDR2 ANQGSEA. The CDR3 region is CSVWDTSRRETQYF. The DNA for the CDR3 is TGCAGCGTGTGGGACACCTCTCGACGGGAGACCCAGTACTTC.

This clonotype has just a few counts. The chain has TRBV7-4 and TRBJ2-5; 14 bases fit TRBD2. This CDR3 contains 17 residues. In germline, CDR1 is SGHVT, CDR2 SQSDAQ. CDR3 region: CVVGGPGGTSGSGTQYF. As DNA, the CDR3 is TGTGTAGTGGGGGGTCCGGGTGGGACTAGCGGGAGCGGGACCCAGTACTTC.

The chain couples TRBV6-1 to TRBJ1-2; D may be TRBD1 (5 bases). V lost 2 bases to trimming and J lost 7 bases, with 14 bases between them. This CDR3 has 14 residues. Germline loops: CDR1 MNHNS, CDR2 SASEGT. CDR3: CASSEQGLRPGYTF. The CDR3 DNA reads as TGTGCCAGCAGTGAACAGGGACTTCGTCCTGGCTACACCTTC.

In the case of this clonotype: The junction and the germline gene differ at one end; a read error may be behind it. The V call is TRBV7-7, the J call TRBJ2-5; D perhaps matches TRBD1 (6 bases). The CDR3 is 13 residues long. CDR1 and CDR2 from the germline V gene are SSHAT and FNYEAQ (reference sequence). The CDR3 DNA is TGTGCTAGCAGCTTGGACAGCAGCACGACCCAGTACTTC. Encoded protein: CASSLDSSTTQYF.

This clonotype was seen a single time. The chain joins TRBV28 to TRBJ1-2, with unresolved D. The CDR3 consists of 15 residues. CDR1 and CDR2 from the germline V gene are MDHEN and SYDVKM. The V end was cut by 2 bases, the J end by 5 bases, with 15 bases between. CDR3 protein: CASSLTALPSYGYTF. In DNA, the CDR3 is TGTGCCAGCAGTTTAACGGCCCTCCCTTCATATGGCTACACCTTC.

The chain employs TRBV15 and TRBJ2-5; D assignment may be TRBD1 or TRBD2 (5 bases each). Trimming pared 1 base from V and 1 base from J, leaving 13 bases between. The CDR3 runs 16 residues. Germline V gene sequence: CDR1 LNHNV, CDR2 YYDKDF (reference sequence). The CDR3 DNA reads TGTGCCACCAGCAGAGCGTGGGACGGATCCCAAGAGACCCAGTACTTC. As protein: CATSRAWDGSQETQYF.